This record covers a single T cell receptor beta chain. This record belongs to a study of shared T cell receptors in the human thymus. Produced via immunoSEQ multiplex PCR; TCRdb's table is partial and in-frame only. The table lists roughly 500,000 clones, more than 75% of them singletons. The CDR3 contains 13 residues. Trimming took off 0 bases at V and 6 bases at J, with 8 bases between the two ends. Germline values: CDR1 KGHSH, CDR2 LQKENI. These data were also filed under a second study, of human thymus T cells. This second study says: Thymic and blood repertoires showed apparently biased V and J gene usage. Thymic repertoires from unrelated individuals overlapped highly, related research reported.

The TCR sequence derives from a boy less than two years old with a congenital heart defect. The sequencing sample was made of thymocytes. The chain joins TRBV18 to TRBJ2-5; no clear D. The DNA of the CDR3 is TGTGCCAGCTCACCACCCGAGGAACAGACCCAGTACTTC. This sequence encodes CASSPPEEQTQYF.